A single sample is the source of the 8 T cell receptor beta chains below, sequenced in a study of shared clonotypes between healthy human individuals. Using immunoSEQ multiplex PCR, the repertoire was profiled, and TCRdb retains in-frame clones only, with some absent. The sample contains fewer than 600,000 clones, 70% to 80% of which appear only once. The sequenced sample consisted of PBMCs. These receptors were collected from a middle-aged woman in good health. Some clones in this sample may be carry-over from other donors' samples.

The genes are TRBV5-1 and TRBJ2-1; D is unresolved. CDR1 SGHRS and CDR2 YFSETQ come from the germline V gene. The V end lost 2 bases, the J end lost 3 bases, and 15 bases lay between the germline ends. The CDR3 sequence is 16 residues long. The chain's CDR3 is CASSLVHRQHYNEQFF. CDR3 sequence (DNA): TGCGCCAGCAGCTTAGTCCACCGTCAACACTACAATGAGCAGTTCTTC.

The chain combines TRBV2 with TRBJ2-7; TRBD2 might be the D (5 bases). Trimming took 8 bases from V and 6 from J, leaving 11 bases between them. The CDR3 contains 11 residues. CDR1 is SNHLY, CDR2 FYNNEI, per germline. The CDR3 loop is CASGLAAEQYF. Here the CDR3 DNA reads TGTGCCAGCGGACTCGCCGCCGAGCAGTACTTC.

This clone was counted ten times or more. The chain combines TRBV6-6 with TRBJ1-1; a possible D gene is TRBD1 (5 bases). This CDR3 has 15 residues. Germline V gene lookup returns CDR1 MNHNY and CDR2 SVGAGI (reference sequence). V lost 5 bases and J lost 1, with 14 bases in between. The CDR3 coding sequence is TGTGCCAGCAGTGACCCGTGGGGGGAGAACACTGAAGCTTTCTTT. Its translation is CASSDPWGENTEAFF.

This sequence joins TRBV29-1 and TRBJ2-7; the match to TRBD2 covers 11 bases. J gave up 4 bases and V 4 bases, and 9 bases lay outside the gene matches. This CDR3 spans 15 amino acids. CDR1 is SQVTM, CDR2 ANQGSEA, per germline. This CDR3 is CSVGGQLAGGYEQYF. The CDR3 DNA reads TGCAGCGTTGGGGGACAGCTAGCGGGAGGTTACGAGCAGTACTTC.

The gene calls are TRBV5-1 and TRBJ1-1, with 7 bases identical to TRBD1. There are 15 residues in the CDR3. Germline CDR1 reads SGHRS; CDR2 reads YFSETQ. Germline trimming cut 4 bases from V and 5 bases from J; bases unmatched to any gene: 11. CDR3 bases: TGCGCCAGCAGCCAATCTGCAGGGGGAGGGACTGAAGCTTTCTTT. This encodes CASSQSAGGGTEAFF. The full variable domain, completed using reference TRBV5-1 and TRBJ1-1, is KAGVTQTPRYLIKTRGQQVTLSCSPISGHRSVSWYQQTPGQGLQFLFEYFSETQRNKGNFPGRFSGRQFSNSRSEMNVSTLELGDSALYLCASSQSAGGGTEAFFGQGTRLTVV.

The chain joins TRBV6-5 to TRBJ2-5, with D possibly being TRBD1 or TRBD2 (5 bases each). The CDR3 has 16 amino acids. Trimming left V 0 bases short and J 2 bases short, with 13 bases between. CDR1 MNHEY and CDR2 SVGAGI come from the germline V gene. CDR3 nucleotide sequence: TGTGCCAGCAGTTACTCGACAGCCCCGGGACAAGAGACCCAGTACTTC. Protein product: CASSYSTAPGQETQYF.

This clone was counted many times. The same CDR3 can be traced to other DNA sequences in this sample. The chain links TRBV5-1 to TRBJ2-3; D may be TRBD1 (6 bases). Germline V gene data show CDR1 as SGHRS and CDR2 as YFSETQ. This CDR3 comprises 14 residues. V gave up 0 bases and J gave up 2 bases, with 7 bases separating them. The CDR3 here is CASSLGDITDTQYF. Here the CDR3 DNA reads TGCGCCAGCAGCTTGGGGGACATCACAGATACGCAGTATTTT.

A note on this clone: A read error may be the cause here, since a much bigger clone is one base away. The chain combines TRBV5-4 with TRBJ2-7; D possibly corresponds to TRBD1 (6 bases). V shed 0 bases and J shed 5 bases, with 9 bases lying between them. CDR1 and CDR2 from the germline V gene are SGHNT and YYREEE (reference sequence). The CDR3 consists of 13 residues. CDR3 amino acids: CASSLDPGDEQYF. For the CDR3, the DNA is TGTGCCAGCAGCTTGGACCCAGGGGACGAGCAGTACTTC.